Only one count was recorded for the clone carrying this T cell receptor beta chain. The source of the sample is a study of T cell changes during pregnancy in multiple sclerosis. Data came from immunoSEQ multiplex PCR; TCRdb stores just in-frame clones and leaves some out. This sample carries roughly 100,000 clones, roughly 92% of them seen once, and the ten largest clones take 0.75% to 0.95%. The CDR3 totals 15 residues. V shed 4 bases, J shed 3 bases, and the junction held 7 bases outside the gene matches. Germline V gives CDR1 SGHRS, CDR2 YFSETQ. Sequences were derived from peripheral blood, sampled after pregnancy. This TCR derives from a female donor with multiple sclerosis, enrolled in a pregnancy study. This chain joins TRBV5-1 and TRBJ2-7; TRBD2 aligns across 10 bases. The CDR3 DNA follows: TGCGCCAGCAGCCCCCGCCTAGCGGGAGTCTACGAGCAGTACTTC. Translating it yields CASSPRLAGVYEQYF.